The rows below give T cell receptor beta chains drawn from one sample of a study of blood T cell repertoires in COVID-19. TCRdb's table, derived via immunoSEQ multiplex PCR, lists solely in-frame clones and lacks some. The sample consists of a few hundred thousand clones, more than 75% of them appearing once. Sequenced input: PBMCs or T cells enriched from blood (not recorded which). The receptor set was obtained from a man younger than 40 who had recovered from COVID-19. Each CDR3 is given with its conserved first and last residue. D genes are given only for firm matches. Where a row states a size, it is once, few, many or the class of an expanded clone; other rows omit it.

TGTGCCAGCAGCGTAGCTACAGGGGGGGACTATGGCTACACCTTC	CASSVATGGDYGYTF	TRBV9	TRBJ1-2	NA	TRBD1
TGTGCCAGTACAACACGACAAGGGGACTATAATTCACCCCTCCACTTT	CASTTRQGDYNSPLHF	TRBV19	TRBJ1-6	once	NA
TGTGCCACTCGACGGGTGGGAGAGGAAAAACTGTTTTTT	CATRRVGEEKLFF	TRBV19	TRBJ1-4	NA	NA
TGTGCCACCATTCCTCGGACAGGGGGTTATGGCTACACCTTC	CATIPRTGGYGYTF	TRBV2	TRBJ1-2	NA	TRBD1
TGTGCCATCAGCCTAGCGGGGGCATCTAGCACAGATACGCAGTATTTT	CAISLAGASSTDTQYF	TRBV10-3	TRBJ2-3	NA	TRBD2
TGTGCCAGCAGCCAAACAGGGGGAGGGACTGAAGCTTTCTTT	CASSQTGGGTEAFF	TRBV7-3	TRBJ1-1	once	TRBD1
TGTGCCAGCTCACCAGCAAGGGGGCGACAGGGAGGTGAAGCTTTCTTT	CASSPARGRQGGEAFF	TRBV18	TRBJ1-1	NA	TRBD1
TGTGCCAGCAGTTGGGACAGGGTTTTCCAGCCCCAGCATTTT	CASSWDRVFQPQHF	TRBV6-6	TRBJ1-5	once	TRBD1
TGCGCCAGCAGCTTGGGGTTCCTTGAGTCACCCCTCCACTTT	CASSLGFLESPLHF	TRBV5-1	TRBJ1-6	NA	NA
TGCAGCGTTGGCCGGGGGGATGGCTACACCTTC	CSVGRGDGYTF	TRBV29-1	TRBJ1-2	NA	NA
TGTGCCATCAGTGGACAGGGTGATGGCTACACCTTC	CAISGQGDGYTF	TRBV10-3	TRBJ1-2	NA	TRBD1
TGCGCCAGCAGGGGCTCGACAGGGGATGGCTACACCTTC	CASRGSTGDGYTF	TRBV10-2	TRBJ1-2	few	TRBD1
TGTGCCAGTAGTACCATTCATGGGGGGTATAGCAATCAGCCCCAGCATTTT	CASSTIHGGYSNQPQHF	TRBV19	TRBJ1-5	NA	NA
TGCAGCGTTGGGGCTGACTACGAGCAGTACTTC	CSVGADYEQYF	TRBV29-1	TRBJ2-7	NA	NA
TGTGCCAGCAGCGTAGACCGGAACTATGGCTACACCTTC	CASSVDRNYGYTF	TRBV9	TRBJ1-2	NA	NA
TGTGCCAGCAACAACAGGGGAAGTCTCGAGCAGTACTTC	CASNNRGSLEQYF	TRBV2	TRBJ2-7	NA	TRBD1
TGTGCCAGTACCTCGTTAATGAGCTCTGGAAACACCATATATTTT	CASTSLMSSGNTIYF	TRBV19	TRBJ1-3	NA	NA
TGTGCCAGTAGTACCAGGGGACAGCCCCAGCATTTT	CASSTRGQPQHF	TRBV19	TRBJ1-5	NA	NA
TGCGCCAGCAGGAACGAGGGAGGCTATGGCTACACCTTC	CASRNEGGYGYTF	TRBV4-3	TRBJ1-2	many	NA
TGTGCCAGCAGTCCCCGACACGGTCCCCTCTATGGCTACACCTTC	CASSPRHGPLYGYTF	TRBV6-5	TRBJ1-2	once	NA
TGCGCCAGCAGCTTGACCCAGGACAGCACCGGGGAGCTGTTTTTT	CASSLTQDSTGELFF	TRBV5-1	TRBJ2-2	NA	NA
TGTGCCAGCAGCTTAAGAGGAGGCCAAGGCTACACCTTC	CASSLRGGQGYTF	TRBV11-3	TRBJ1-2	NA	NA
TGTGCCAGCAGCCCCCTGGACAGATACAATGAGCAGTTCTTC	CASSPLDRYNEQFF	TRBV11-2	TRBJ2-1	NA	NA
TGTGCCAGCTGGAGCCCGGGGGGCGCGTTGTTCGGCTACACCTTC	CASWSPGGALFGYTF	TRBV6-4	TRBJ1-2	NA	NA
TGTGCCAGCAGCATAAGTGGGACTAGCGGAAATGAGCAGTTCTTC	CASSISGTSGNEQFF	TRBV9	TRBJ2-1	NA	TRBD2
TGCGCCAGCAGTCCAGGGGAAGTTGGTTCACCCCTCCACTTT	CASSPGEVGSPLHF	TRBV5-1	TRBJ1-6	NA	NA
TGTGCCAGCAGGGGGGCAGCCTTATACCAAGAGACCCAGTACTTC	CASRGAALYQETQYF	TRBV6-5	TRBJ2-5	NA	NA
TGCGCCAGCAGTGACAATCAGGGGGTCAATGAGCAGTTCTTC	CASSDNQGVNEQFF	TRBV10-1	TRBJ2-1	NA	TRBD1
TGTGCCACCAGCAGAGTGCGGGCTGGGGCCAACGTCCTGACTTTC	CATSRVRAGANVLTF	TRBV15	TRBJ2-6	NA	NA
TGTGCCAGCGCGACAGTTTTCAACTATGGCTACACCTTC	CASATVFNYGYTF	TRBV5-6	TRBJ1-2	NA	NA
TGTGCCAGCAGCGTAGGCGGCTGGGCCTACGAGCAGTACTTC	CASSVGGWAYEQYF	TRBV9	TRBJ2-7	NA	NA
TGTGCCAGCAGCTCGGGACAGGGTGGTTCACCCCTCCACTTT	CASSSGQGGSPLHF	TRBV7-3	TRBJ1-6	NA	TRBD1
TGCGCCAGCAGCTTAGGGGGGGCCAACGCAGATACGCAGTATTTT	CASSLGGANADTQYF	TRBV5-1	TRBJ2-3	NA	NA
TGTGCCAGCAGTTTGGTTCCCGGGCAGGGCCCTTATGAAAAACTGTTTTTT	CASSLVPGQGPYEKLFF	TRBV28	TRBJ1-4	once	NA
TGCGCCAGCAGCCGCCGTGTGGCGGGGGGCAGGGATACGCAGTATTTT	CASSRRVAGGRDTQYF	TRBV5-1	TRBJ2-3	NA	TRBD2
TGTGCCAGCAGCCAAGAGCGCGGGGACAATTCACCCCTCCACTTT	CASSQERGDNSPLHF	TRBV4-2	TRBJ1-6	NA	NA
TGTGCCAGCAGGGACAGGACAGGGGACACTGAAGCTTTCTTT	CASRDRTGDTEAFF	TRBV2	TRBJ1-1	NA	TRBD1
TGCGCCAGCAGCCAAGGGCAGGGGATCTATGGCTACACCTTC	CASSQGQGIYGYTF	TRBV4-1	TRBJ1-2	once	NA
TGTGCCAGCAGCCAAGCGCAGGGGGCCCACACTGAAGCTTTCTTT	CASSQAQGAHTEAFF	TRBV3-1/TRBV3-2	TRBJ1-1	NA	TRBD1
TGTGCCAGCAGCTTCGGACAGGGTCCGCGGCCGTATGGCTACACCTTC	CASSFGQGPRPYGYTF	TRBV7-2	TRBJ1-2	NA	TRBD1
TGTGCCAGTAGCCCCACAGCTCGGTCCTACAATGAGCAGTTCTTC	CASSPTARSYNEQFF	TRBV19	TRBJ2-1	NA	NA
TGTGCCAGCAGTCCTACGGGCGGGGGTTCCTACGAGCAGTACTTC	CASSPTGGGSYEQYF	TRBV27	TRBJ2-7	NA	TRBD2
TGCGCCAGCAGCCCAGACGCCGGGACAAATTATCGGCCCACCTTC	CASSPDAGTNYRPTF	TRBV5-1	TRBJ1-2	NA	NA
TGTGCCAGCAGCCAGGCGCAGGGGGTTAACTATGGCTACACCTTC	CASSQAQGVNYGYTF	TRBV3-1/TRBV3-2	TRBJ1-2	NA	TRBD1
TGTGCCAGCAGTTTCGCCGGGACAGGCATTAACTATGGCTACACCTTC	CASSFAGTGINYGYTF	TRBV7-9	TRBJ1-2	NA	TRBD1
TGTGCCAGCAGCGTAGCTGGGACAGGGTCGTTGACTGAAGCTTTCTTT	CASSVAGTGSLTEAFF	TRBV9	TRBJ1-1	NA	TRBD1
TGCGCCAGCAGCTTGGTAGGCAGCGGGGGTAATTCACCCCTCCACTTT	CASSLVGSGGNSPLHF	TRBV5-1	TRBJ1-6	NA	NA
TGTGCCAGTAGTCCCCTCAGCGGTCAAGAGACCCAGTACTTC	CASSPLSGQETQYF	TRBV19	TRBJ2-5	NA	NA
TGTGCCAGCTCACCGGGGGCTGCTGAAGCTTTCTTT	CASSPGAAEAFF	TRBV18	TRBJ1-1	NA	NA
TGTGCCAGCAGCAGCCAGGGTCCCATCTATGGCTACACCTTC	CASSSQGPIYGYTF	TRBV7-2	TRBJ1-2	once	NA
TGTGCCAGCAGTGCCTTCTACAGCCTGAACACTGAAGCTTTCTTT	CASSAFYSLNTEAFF	TRBV27	TRBJ1-1	NA	NA
TGTGCCAGCAGACCACCCCGACAGGGCCCCCCCTACGAGCAGTACTTC	CASRPPRQGPPYEQYF	TRBV27	TRBJ2-7	NA	TRBD1